The entry below gives a single TCR beta chain sequence along with its context. Antigen unknown. TCRdb reprocessed the RT-PCR reads via MiXCR and lists one record per CDR3 protein. The sample holds 450,000 to 700,000 distinct CDR3 sequences, around 13% seen once. The data were taken from a study of response to subunit inactivated influenza vaccine. General observations from the study: With each seasonal influenza vaccination, the authors suggested, few new T cells are recruited.

Trimming stripped 5 bases from V and 5 bases from J, with 15 bases between. The CDR3 loop spans 14 amino acids. This receptor was obtained from a man aged 45-65 years who received an inactivated influenza vaccine. The specimen was PBMCs from blood, collected roughly 13 days after vaccination. The V and J genes are TRBV12-3 or TRBV12-4 and TRBJ1-2; D might be TRBD1 (6 bases). CDR3 sequence reads: CASSGQSTYYGYTF. The CDR3 DNA reads as TGTGCCAGCAGTGGACAGAGCACCTATTATGGCTACACCTTC.